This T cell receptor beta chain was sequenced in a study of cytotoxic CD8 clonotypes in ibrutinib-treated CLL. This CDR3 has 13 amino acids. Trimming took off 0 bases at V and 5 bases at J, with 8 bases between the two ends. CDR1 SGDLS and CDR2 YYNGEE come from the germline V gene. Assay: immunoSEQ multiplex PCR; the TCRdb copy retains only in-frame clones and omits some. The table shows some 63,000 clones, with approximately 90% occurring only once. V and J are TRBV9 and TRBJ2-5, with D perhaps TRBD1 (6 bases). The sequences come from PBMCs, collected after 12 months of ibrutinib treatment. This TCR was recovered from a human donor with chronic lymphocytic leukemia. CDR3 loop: CASSVDTGETQYF. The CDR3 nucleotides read TGTGCCAGCAGCGTAGATACAGGGGAGACCCAGTACTTC.